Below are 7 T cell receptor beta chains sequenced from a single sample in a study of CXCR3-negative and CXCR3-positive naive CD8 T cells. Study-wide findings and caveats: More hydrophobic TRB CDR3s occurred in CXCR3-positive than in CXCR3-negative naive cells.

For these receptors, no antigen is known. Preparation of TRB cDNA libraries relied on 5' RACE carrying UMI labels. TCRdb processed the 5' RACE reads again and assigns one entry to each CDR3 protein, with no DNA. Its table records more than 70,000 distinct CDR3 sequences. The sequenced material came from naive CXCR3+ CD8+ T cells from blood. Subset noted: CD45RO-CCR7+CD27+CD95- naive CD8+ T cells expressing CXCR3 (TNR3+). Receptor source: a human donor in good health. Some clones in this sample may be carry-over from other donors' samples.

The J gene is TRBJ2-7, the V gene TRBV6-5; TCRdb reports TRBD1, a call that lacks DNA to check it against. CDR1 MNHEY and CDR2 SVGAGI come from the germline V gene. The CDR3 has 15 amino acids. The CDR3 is CASSLRGAGTYEQYF.

The CDR3 sequence is CASSFSKDSPTDTQYF. The J gene is TRBJ2-3, the V gene TRBV28; with no DNA, the TCRdb D assignment of TRBD1 cannot be verified. CDR1 and CDR2 (germline): MDHEN, SYDVKM. This CDR3 comprises 16 residues.

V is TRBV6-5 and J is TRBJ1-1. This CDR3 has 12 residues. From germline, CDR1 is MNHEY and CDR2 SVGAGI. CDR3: CASSRPDTEAFF.

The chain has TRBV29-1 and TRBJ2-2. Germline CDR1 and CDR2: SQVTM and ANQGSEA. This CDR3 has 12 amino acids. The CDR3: CSVETGTGELFF.

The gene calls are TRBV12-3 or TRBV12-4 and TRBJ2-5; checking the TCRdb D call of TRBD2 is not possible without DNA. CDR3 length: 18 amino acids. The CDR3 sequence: CASSPYGRVQEPSETQYF.

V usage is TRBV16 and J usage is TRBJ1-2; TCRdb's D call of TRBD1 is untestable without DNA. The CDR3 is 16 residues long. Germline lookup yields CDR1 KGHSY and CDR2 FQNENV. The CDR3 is CASSQSIFIGDPSSTF.

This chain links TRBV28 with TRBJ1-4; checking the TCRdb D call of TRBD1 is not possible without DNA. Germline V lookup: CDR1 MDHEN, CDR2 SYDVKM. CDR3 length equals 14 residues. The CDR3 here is CASSLLGSGEKLFF.